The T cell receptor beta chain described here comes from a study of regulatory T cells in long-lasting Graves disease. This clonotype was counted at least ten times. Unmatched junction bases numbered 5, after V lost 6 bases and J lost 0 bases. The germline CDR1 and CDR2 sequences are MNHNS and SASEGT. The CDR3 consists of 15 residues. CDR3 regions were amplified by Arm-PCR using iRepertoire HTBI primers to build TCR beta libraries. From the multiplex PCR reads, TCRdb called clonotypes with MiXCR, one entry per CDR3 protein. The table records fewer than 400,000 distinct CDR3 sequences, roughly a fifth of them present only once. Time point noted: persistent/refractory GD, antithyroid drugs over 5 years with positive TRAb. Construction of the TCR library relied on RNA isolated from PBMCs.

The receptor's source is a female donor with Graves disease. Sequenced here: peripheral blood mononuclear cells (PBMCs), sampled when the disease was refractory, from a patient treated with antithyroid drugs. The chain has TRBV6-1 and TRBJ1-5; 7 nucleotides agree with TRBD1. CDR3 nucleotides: TGTGCCAGCAGCAAGGGACAGACTAGCAATCAGCCCCAGCATTTT. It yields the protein CASSKGQTSNQPQHF.